A selection of T cell receptor beta chains follows, all from one sample in a study of blood T cell repertoires in COVID-19. The table came from immunoSEQ multiplex PCR; TCRdb's copy has only in-frame clones and leaves some out. This sample has more than 400,000 clones, with around 90% found just once. The source material was PBMCs or T cells enriched from blood (not recorded which). These receptors were obtained from a man younger than 35 who had recovered from COVID-19. Each CDR3 is given with its conserved first and last residue. D genes are given only for firm matches. Clone size is stated in some rows and not others, as once, few, many or a class when expanded.

NA	TRBV7-2	TRBJ1-3	TRBD1	CASSLGGQGISGNTIYF	TGTGCCAGCAGCTTAGGGGGACAGGGAATCTCTGGAAACACCATATATTTT
NA	TRBV4-1	TRBJ1-5	TRBD1	CASSHGQGTNQPQHF	TGCGCCAGCAGCCACGGACAGGGGACAAATCAGCCCCAGCATTTT
NA	TRBV30	TRBJ1-2	NA	CAWTNGGYDGYTF	TGTGCCTGGACCAATGGGGGGTATGATGGCTACACCTTC
once	TRBV4-1	TRBJ2-1	NA	CASSQGILRNEQFF	TGCGCCAGCAGCCAAGGAATCCTGCGTAATGAGCAGTTCTTC
NA	TRBV5-8	TRBJ1-4	NA	CASSLRGSYEKLFF	TGTGCCAGCAGCCTACGCGGGAGTTATGAAAAACTGTTTTTT
NA	TRBV3-1/TRBV3-2	TRBJ2-5	TRBD1	CASSPGQGWETQYF	TGTGCCAGCAGCCCAGGACAGGGTTGGGAGACCCAGTACTTC
NA	TRBV18	TRBJ1-2	NA	CASSPGRTDGYTF	TGTGCCAGCTCACCTGGCAGAACCGATGGCTACACCTTC
NA	TRBV28	TRBJ1-4	NA	CASSSTQGRKEKLFF	TGTGCCAGCAGTTCTACACAGGGAAGGAAGGAAAAACTGTTTTTT
NA	TRBV5-4	TRBJ2-2	NA	CALGTTNTGELFF	TGTGCCTTGGGGACAACGAACACCGGGGAGCTGTTTTTT
NA	TRBV28	TRBJ2-2	TRBD1	CASLLRPGTGSGELFF	TGTGCCAGCCTCCTCCGACCCGGGACAGGGAGCGGGGAGCTGTTTTTT
NA	TRBV12-5	TRBJ2-5	NA	CASGLEAGRQETQYF	TGTGCTAGTGGTTTGGAGGCAGGGCGCCAAGAGACCCAGTACTTC
NA	TRBV29-1	TRBJ1-1	TRBD1	CSGRQGVVAFF	TGCAGCGGCAGACAGGGAGTTGTTGCTTTCTTT
NA	TRBV27	TRBJ2-7	NA	CASSFHRDQGYEQYF	TGTGCCAGCAGTTTTCACAGGGACCAGGGCTACGAGCAGTACTTC
once	TRBV4-1	TRBJ1-1	NA	CASSPKPIQLNTEAFF	TGCGCCAGCAGCCCAAAACCCATACAGCTGAACACTGAAGCTTTCTTT
few	TRBV5-5	TRBJ2-2	NA	CASSYVLQGSIGELFF	TGTGCCAGCAGTTATGTATTACAGGGTTCCATCGGGGAGCTGTTTTTT
NA	TRBV10-3	TRBJ2-2	NA	CAISDLRAPGELFF	TGTGCCATCAGTGACCTCAGGGCACCTGGGGAGCTGTTTTTT
NA	TRBV15	TRBJ2-1	TRBD2	CATSTQGRTTSGGYNEQFF	TGTGCCACCAGCACCCAGGGGCGAACGACTAGCGGGGGCTACAATGAGCAGTTCTTC
NA	TRBV19	TRBJ1-5	TRBD1	CASSTLGQSNQPQHF	TGTGCCAGTAGTACGTTGGGACAGAGCAATCAGCCCCAGCATTTT
NA	TRBV2	TRBJ1-1	NA	CASGADTLEAFF	TGTGCCAGCGGCGCGGACACCCTTGAAGCTTTCTTT
few	TRBV7-9	TRBJ1-2	NA	CATTDRNYYGYTF	TGTGCCACCACAGACAGGAACTACTATGGCTACACCTTC
NA	TRBV18	TRBJ1-4	NA	CASSRQQVREEEKLFF	TGTGCCAGCTCGCGCCAACAGGTGCGCGAGGAGGAAAAACTGTTTTTT
NA	TRBV7-2	TRBJ1-5	NA	CASSLRGVQPQHF	TGTGCCAGCAGCTTACGGGGGGTGCAGCCCCAGCATTTT
NA	TRBV12-2	TRBJ2-7	NA	CASRLARGGWYEQYF	TGTGCAAGTCGCTTAGCGCGGGGGGGCTGGTACGAGCAGTACTTC
NA	TRBV28	TRBJ1-1	TRBD1	CASSNRGLEAFF	TGTGCCAGCAGTAACAGGGGATTGGAAGCTTTCTTT
NA	TRBV28	TRBJ1-5	NA	CASSFSGGVQPQHF	TGTGCCAGCAGTTTTAGTGGGGGCGTGCAGCCCCAGCATTTT
NA	TRBV19	TRBJ1-1	TRBD1	CASGISGGRTEAFF	TGTGCCAGTGGAATATCAGGGGGCCGAACTGAAGCTTTCTTT
few	TRBV7-9	TRBJ1-2	NA	CASSLEGVTGYTF	TGTGCCAGCAGCTTGGAGGGCGTGACTGGCTACACCTTC
NA	TRBV18	TRBJ1-1	NA	CASSPIKQGEAFF	TGTGCCAGCTCACCTATTAAACAGGGTGAAGCTTTCTTT
NA	TRBV30	TRBJ2-1	TRBD1	CAWDLGQGYNEQFF	TGTGCCTGGGATCTGGGACAGGGTTACAATGAGCAGTTCTTC
NA	TRBV6-5	TRBJ2-7	TRBD1	CASSQDRASEQYF	TGTGCCAGCAGTCAGGACAGGGCCTCCGAGCAGTACTTC
NA	TRBV7-9	TRBJ2-4	NA	CARGGGGNAKNIQYF	TGTGCCCGGGGAGGCGGGGGCAATGCCAAAAACATTCAGTACTTC
NA	TRBV7-3	TRBJ2-1	NA	CASSLMASGRMGYNEQFF	TGTGCCAGCAGCTTAATGGCCAGTGGGAGAATGGGTTACAATGAGCAGTTCTTC
NA	TRBV20-1	TRBJ2-5	NA	CSARYQETQYF	TGCAGTGCCAGGTACCAAGAGACCCAGTACTTC
NA	TRBV28	TRBJ1-2	TRBD1	CASSPDRVGYGYTF	TGTGCCAGCAGTCCCGACAGGGTGGGCTATGGCTACACCTTC
NA	TRBV4-1	TRBJ2-4	TRBD2	CASSQVTSGGATKNIQYF	TGCGCCAGCAGCCAAGTGACTAGCGGGGGGGCAACCAAAAACATTCAGTACTTC
NA	TRBV11-2	TRBJ2-7	TRBD2	CARGGGDEQYF	TGTGCCAGGGGGGGAGGGGACGAGCAGTACTTC
NA	TRBV5-8	TRBJ2-2	NA	CASSLTGTGELFF	TGTGCCAGCAGCTTGACCGGCACCGGGGAGCTGTTTTTT
few	TRBV19	TRBJ1-4	NA	CASSIDSSAGKLFF	TGTGCCAGTAGTATAGATTCCTCGGCGGGAAAACTGTTTTTT
NA	TRBV7-2	TRBJ2-3	TRBD1	CASRKRQGHSLDTQYF	TGTGCCAGCAGAAAAAGACAGGGTCACAGTTTGGATACGCAGTATTTT
NA	TRBV9	TRBJ1-2	NA	CASSSRVLPSGYGYTF	TGTGCCAGCAGCTCTCGGGTCCTCCCTAGCGGCTATGGCTACACCTTC
NA	TRBV10-3	TRBJ1-6	TRBD1	CAISPGTGMRNSPLHF	TGTGCCATCAGCCCCGGGACAGGGATGCGGAATTCACCCCTCCACTTT
NA	TRBV19	TRBJ1-6	TRBD1	CASSTGTGHSPLHF	TGTGCCAGTAGTACCGGGACAGGGCATTCACCCCTCCACTTT
NA	TRBV4-1	TRBJ2-5	TRBD1	CASSQEGRTGGETQYF	TGCGCCAGCAGCCAAGAGGGTCGGACAGGGGGAGAGACCCAGTACTTC